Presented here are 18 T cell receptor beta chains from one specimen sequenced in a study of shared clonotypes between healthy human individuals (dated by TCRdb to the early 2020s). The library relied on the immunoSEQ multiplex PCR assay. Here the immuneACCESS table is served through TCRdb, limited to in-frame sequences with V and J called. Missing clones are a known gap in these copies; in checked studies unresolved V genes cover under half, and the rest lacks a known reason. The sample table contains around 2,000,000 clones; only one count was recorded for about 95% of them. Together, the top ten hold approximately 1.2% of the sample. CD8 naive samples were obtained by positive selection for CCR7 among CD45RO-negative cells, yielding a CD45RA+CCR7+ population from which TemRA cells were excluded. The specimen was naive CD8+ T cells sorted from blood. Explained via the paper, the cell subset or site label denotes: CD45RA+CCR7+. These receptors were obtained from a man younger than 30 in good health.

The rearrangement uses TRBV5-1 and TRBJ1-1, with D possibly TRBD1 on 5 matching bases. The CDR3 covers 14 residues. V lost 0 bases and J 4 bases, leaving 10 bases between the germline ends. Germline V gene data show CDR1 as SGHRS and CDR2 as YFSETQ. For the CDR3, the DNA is TGCGCCAGCAGCTTGGTTGGGGCCGGCACTGAAGCTTTCTTT. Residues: CASSLVGAGTEAFF.

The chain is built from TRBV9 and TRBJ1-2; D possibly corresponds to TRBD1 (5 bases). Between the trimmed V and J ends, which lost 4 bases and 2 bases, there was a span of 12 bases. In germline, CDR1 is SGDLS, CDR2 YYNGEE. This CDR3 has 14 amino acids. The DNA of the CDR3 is TGTGCCAGCAGCCCTCGAGGGGAGAACTATGGCTACACCTTC. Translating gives CASSPRGENYGYTF.

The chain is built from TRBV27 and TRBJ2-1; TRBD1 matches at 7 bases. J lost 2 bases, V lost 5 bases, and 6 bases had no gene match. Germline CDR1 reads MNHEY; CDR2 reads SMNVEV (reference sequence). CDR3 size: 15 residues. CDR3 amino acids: CASSNGDSPYNEQFF. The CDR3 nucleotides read TGTGCCAGCAGTAACGGGGACAGTCCCTACAATGAGCAGTTCTTC.

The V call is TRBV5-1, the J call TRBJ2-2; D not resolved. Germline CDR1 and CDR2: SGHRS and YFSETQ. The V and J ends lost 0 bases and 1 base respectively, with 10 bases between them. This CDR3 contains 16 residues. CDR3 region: CASSLEAQLNTGELFF. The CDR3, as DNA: TGCGCCAGCAGCTTGGAAGCTCAGCTGAACACCGGGGAGCTGTTTTTT.

CDR3 nucleotides: TGTGCCAGCAGCAGGGGAGTAGCGGGAGGCCCATTCCGCACAGATACGCAGTATTTT. This translates into CASSRGVAGGPFRTDTQYF. This rearrangement joins TRBV7-2 to TRBJ2-3, with TRBD2 identical over 10 bases. Germline V gene data show CDR1 as SGHTA and CDR2 as FQGNSA. V lost 5 bases, J lost 1 base, and 15 bases stayed unmatched. The CDR3 has 19 residues.

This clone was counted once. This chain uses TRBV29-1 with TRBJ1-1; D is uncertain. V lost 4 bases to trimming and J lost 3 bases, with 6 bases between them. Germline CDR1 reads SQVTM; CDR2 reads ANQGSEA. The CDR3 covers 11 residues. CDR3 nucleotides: TGCAGCGTTGCCAGCTACACTGAAGCTTTCTTT. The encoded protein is CSVASYTEAFF. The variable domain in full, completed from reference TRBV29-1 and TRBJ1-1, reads SAVISQKPSRDICQRGTSLTIQCQVDSQVTMMFWYRQQPGQSLTLIATANQGSEATYESGFVIDKFPISRPNLTFSTLTVSNMSPEDSSIYLCSVASYTEAFFGQGTRLTVV.

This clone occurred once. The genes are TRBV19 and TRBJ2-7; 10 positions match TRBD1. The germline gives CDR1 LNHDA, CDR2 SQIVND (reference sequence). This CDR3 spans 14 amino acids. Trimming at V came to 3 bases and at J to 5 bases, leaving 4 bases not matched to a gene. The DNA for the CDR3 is TGTGCCAGTAGTATGACAGGGGGCTTGGACGAGCAGTACTTC. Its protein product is CASSMTGGLDEQYF.

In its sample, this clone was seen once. CDR3 amino acids: CASSGVAGANEQFF. The CDR3 region has the DNA TGCGCCAGCAGCGGGGTAGCGGGGGCTAATGAGCAGTTCTTC. The chain couples TRBV4-3 to TRBJ2-1; 9 nucleotides agree with TRBD2. J gave up 7 bases and V 5 bases, and 6 bases lay outside the gene matches. The germline CDR1 and CDR2 sequences are LGHNA and YSLEER. The CDR3 spans 14 residues.

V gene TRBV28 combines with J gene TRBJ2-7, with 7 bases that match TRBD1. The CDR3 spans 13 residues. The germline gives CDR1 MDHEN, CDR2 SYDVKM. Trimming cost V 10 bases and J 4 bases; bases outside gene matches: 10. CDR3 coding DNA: TGTGCCACTCACCCGGGACAGATTTACGAGCAGTACTTC. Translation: CATHPGQIYEQYF.

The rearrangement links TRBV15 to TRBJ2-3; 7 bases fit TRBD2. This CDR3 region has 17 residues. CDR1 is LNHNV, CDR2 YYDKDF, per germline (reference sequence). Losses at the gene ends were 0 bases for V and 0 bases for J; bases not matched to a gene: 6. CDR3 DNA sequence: TGTGCCACCAGCAGAGATGTGACCGGGGGGAGCACAGATACGCAGTATTTT. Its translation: CATSRDVTGGSTDTQYF. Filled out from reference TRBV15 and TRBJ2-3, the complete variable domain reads DAMVIQNPRYQVTQFGKPVTLSCSQTLNHNVMYWYQQKSSQAPKLLFHYYDKDFNNEADTPDNFQSRRPNTSFCFLDIRSPGLGDTAMYLCATSRDVTGGSTDTQYFGPGTRLTVL.

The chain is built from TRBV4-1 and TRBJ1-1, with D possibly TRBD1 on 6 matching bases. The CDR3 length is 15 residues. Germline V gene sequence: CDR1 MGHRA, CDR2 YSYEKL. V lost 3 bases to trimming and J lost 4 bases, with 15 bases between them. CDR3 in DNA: TGCGCCAGCAGCCATGGTCCCTTAGGGGGCACTGAAGCTTTCTTT. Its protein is CASSHGPLGGTEAFF.

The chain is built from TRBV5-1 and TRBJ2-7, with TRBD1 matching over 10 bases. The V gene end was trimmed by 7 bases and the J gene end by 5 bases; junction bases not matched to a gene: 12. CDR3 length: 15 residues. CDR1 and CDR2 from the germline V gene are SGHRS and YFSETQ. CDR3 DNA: TGCGCCAGCCGTATATCGACAGGGGGCATCGACGAGCAGTACTTC. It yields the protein CASRISTGGIDEQYF.

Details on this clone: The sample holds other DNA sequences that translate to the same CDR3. This CDR3 reads CASSQEGGYGYTF. In DNA, the CDR3 is TGTGCCAGCAGCCAAGAAGGGGGCTATGGCTACACCTTC. This chain joins TRBV14 and TRBJ1-2, with a weak D call TRBD1 (6 bases). V was trimmed by 0 bases and J by 4 bases, leaving 6 bases between them. The CDR3 is made up of 13 amino acids. The germline V gene has CDR1 SGHDN and CDR2 FVKESK.

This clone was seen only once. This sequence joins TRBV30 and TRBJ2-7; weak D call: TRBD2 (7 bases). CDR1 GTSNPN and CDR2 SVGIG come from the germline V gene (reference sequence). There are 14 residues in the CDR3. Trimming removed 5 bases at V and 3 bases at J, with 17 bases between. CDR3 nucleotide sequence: TGTGCCTGGGAAGAGGGGGGGCTAGGCTACGAGCAGTACTTC. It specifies CAWEEGGLGYEQYF.

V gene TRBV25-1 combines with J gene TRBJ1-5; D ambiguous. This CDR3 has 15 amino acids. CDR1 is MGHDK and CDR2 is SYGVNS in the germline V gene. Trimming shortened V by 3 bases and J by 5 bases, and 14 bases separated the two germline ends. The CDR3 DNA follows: TGTGCCAGCAGTGATCCGGACGCGGGTGATCAGCCCCAGCATTTT. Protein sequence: CASSDPDAGDQPQHF.

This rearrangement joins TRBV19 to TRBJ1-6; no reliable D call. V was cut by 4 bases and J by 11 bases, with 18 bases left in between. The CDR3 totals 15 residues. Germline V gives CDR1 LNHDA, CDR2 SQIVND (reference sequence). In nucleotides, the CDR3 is TGTGCCAGTAGTACCTCCAGCGCAGGCGTAGCACCCCTCCACTTT. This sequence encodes CASSTSSAGVAPLHF.

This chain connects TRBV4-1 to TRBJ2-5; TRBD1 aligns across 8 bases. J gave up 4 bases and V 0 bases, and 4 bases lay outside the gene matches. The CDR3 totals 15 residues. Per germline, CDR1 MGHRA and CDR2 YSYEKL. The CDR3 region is CASSQDGQGIETQYF. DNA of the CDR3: TGCGCCAGCAGCCAAGACGGACAGGGCATAGAGACCCAGTACTTC.

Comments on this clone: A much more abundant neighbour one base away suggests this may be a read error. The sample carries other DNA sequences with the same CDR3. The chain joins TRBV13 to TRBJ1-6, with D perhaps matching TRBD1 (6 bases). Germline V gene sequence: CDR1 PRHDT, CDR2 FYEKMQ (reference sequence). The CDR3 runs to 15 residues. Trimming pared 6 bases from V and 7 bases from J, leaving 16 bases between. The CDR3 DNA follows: TGTGCCAGCAGGGTTAGAGGGGGTCACAATTCACCCCTCCACTTT. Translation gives CASRVRGGHNSPLHF.